This T cell receptor (beta chain) was observed in a study of shared clonotypes between healthy human individuals. Turning to the study itself: For every donor, three CD4 naive, three CD4 memory, two CD8 naive and one CD8 memory plates were used.

This CDR3 is built from 15 residues. Germline CDR1 and CDR2: SGHRS and YFSETQ. V was trimmed by 0 bases and J by 3 bases, leaving 12 bases between them. Regarding the study as a whole: The study sampled only blood, and tissue repertoires likely differ. Rarefaction revealed incomplete sorted-subset sequencing despite large depth.

It was across several immunoSEQ plates that each subset's genomic DNA was evenly split. Only in-frame clones appear in the TCRdb table, and some are missing; sequencing was by immunoSEQ multiplex PCR. The profile shows under 300,000 clones, over 50% of them singletons. For this clone: Antigen unknown.

V usage is TRBV5-1 and J usage is TRBJ1-1; D not certain. The clonotype comes from a man aged 30 to 45 in good health. Sequencing was carried out using memory CD4+ T cells sorted from blood. Subset indicated: CD45RA-negative fraction. The CDR3 is CASSLDLVVDTEAFF. The CDR3 nucleotides read TGCGCCAGCAGCTTGGACCTGGTCGTTGACACTGAAGCTTTCTTT. Full variable domain (missing parts from reference TRBV5-1 and TRBJ1-1): KAGVTQTPRYLIKTRGQQVTLSCSPISGHRSVSWYQQTPGQGLQFLFEYFSETQRNKGNFPGRFSGRQFSNSRSEMNVSTLELGDSALYLCASSLDLVVDTEAFFGQGTRLTVV.